The clone carrying this T cell receptor (beta chain) was counted a few times. Antigen specificity is unknown. The CDR3 covers 16 residues. V lost 2 bases and J lost 0, with 14 bases in between. The V gene's germline CDR1 is LNHDA and CDR2 SQIVND (reference sequence). The sample belongs to a study of T cell responses to AZD1222 COVID-19 vaccine. At the level of the study: Whether given at about 4 or about 12 weeks, second doses were pooled.

Sequenced by immunoSEQ multiplex PCR; TCRdb stores in-frame clones only, minus some. In the table there are around 160,000 clones, around 91% of which are singletons. Study conclusions and caveats: Elevations in Spike-specific TCR breadth and depth followed administration of two AZD1222 doses.

The starting material was peripheral blood, obtained on day 0 of AZD1222 vaccination. The source is an adult in good health. The chain couples TRBV19 to TRBJ2-7; D is uncertain. As DNA, the CDR3 is TGTGCCAGTAGTATAATCCTTGGGGATAACTCCTACGAGCAGTACTTC. It codes for CASSIILGDNSYEQYF.